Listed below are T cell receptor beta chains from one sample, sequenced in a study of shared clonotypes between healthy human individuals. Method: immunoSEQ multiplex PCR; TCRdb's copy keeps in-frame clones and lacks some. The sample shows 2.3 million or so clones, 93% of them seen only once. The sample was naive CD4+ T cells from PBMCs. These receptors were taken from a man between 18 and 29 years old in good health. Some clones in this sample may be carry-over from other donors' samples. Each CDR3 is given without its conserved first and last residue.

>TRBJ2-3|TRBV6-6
ASSPTSGRTQY
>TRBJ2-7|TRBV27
ASSGGGPRHEQY
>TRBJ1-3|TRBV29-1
SAVGDESSGNTIY
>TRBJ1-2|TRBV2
ASSTDRKALYGYT
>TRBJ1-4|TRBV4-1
ASSQFSGGAWEKLF
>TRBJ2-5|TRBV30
AWSLGAQETQY
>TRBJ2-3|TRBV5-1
ASQYGGQSTDTQY
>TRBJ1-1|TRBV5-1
ASADRAAPEAF
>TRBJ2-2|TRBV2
ASKLAETGELF
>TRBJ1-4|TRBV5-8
ASSLFEKLF
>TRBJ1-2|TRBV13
ASSKGQYGYT
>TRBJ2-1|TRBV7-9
ASSLASRASATLDEQF
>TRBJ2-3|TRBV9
ASSPRGRGMDTQY
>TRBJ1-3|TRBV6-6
ASSSQWSGNTIY
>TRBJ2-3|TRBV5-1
ASRRLAERTDTQY
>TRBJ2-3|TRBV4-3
ASSQFGTSRSDTQY
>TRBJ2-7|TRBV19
ASSIGSTSDEQY
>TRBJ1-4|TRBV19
ASKSPGHPNEKLF